This T cell receptor (beta chain) was recovered during a study of cytomegalovirus exposure and HLA in healthy donors. Study results and limitations: Reports credit the classifier with highly specific, highly sensitive diagnosis of cytomegalovirus status.

Unmatched junction bases numbered 6, after V lost 7 bases and J lost 1 base. From germline, CDR1 is SGHTA and CDR2 FQGNSA. The CDR3 spans 15 residues. As concerns this clone: The target antigen is unknown.

Primers included in the PCR were 60 Vbeta and 13 Jbeta primers. Measured with immunoSEQ multiplex PCR; TCRdb has only the in-frame clones, and not every one. The data hold over 70,000 clones, with about 71% observed a single time. Healthy bone marrow donors formed the donor group. The chain joins TRBV7-2 to TRBJ2-5, with 10 nucleotides matching TRBD2. This TCR derives from a woman aged 45 to 65 in good health and CMV-seropositive. Sequenced material: PBMCs. CDR3 in amino acids: CASNKAGGIQETQYF. CDR3 coding DNA: TGTGCCAGCAATAAAGCGGGGGGGATCCAAGAGACCCAGTACTTC.